The entry that follows covers one TCR beta chain sequence. Antigen unknown. Germline CDR1 reads SNHLY; CDR2 reads FYNNEI. The ends were cut back, 6 bases at V and 6 bases at J, with 14 bases in the middle. There are 13 residues in the CDR3. The sample is drawn from a study of cytomegalovirus exposure and HLA in healthy donors. Notes on the study in general: CMV antigen specificity was confirmed in vitro for three CMV-associated chains.

Both 60 Vbeta primers and 13 Jbeta primers went into the PCR. Produced via immunoSEQ multiplex PCR; TCRdb's table is partial and in-frame only. The sample gives some 190,000 clones, around 80% of which show up once; around 1.6% is in the top ten. The clonotype originates from a man between 18 and 35 years old in good health and CMV-seronegative. The chain employs TRBV2 and TRBJ1-2, with D possibly matching TRBD1 (5 bases). The sample consisted of PBMCs. DNA for the CDR3: TGTGCCAGCAGACCGGGAGGGACGGATGGCTACACCTTC. This encodes CASRPGGTDGYTF.